The TCR beta chain under discussion was sequenced for a study of blood T cell repertoires in COVID-19. Study as a whole: Material from acute and convalescent COVID-19 was sourced from the United States, Italy and Spain.

The trim removed 5 bases at V and 0 bases at J, leaving 10 bases unmatched. CDR1 is SQVTM and CDR2 is ANQGSEA in the germline V gene. The CDR3 has 16 amino acids. In the original processing: Reference gene primer amplification yielded estimated nucleated cell counts. Only in-frame clones appear in the TCRdb table, and some are missing; sequencing was by immunoSEQ multiplex PCR. That table gives V, J and clone size, and the DNA gave D and trimming. This sample has roughly 250,000 clones, with roughly 82% found just once. The sequence derives from a woman between 65 and 79 years old with acute or convalescent COVID-19. This rearrangement joins TRBV29-1 to TRBJ1-1; 9 bases map to TRBD1. The sequenced sample consisted of peripheral blood. DNA of the CDR3: TGCAGCGTTAAGCGGGACAGGGTAGTAGTGAACACTGAAGCTTTCTTT. Encoded protein: CSVKRDRVVVNTEAFF.